This TCR beta chain was captured by sequencing in a study of shared clonotypes between healthy human individuals. For the study at large: Three plates each covered CD4 naive and memory; CD8 naive two, CD8 memory one.

The CDR3 extends over 12 amino acids. The germline gives CDR1 SEHNR, CDR2 FQNEAQ (reference sequence). V shed 5 bases and J shed 1 base, with 5 bases lying between them. The run depth of the assay was deep. Under the authors' procedure: ImmunoSEQ yielded junction-only sequences lacking quality scores, so filtering differed. Measured with immunoSEQ multiplex PCR; TCRdb has only the in-frame clones, and not every one. The DNA gave D and trimming, while V, J and clone size come from that table. The sample shows about 960,000 clones, approximately 80% of them seen only once. Notes on this clone: The sample has other DNA sequences that encode this CDR3 too.

The J gene is TRBJ1-1, the V gene TRBV7-9, with unresolved D. This TCR was sampled from a man between 18 and 29 years old in good health. The sample consisted of memory CD4+ T cells sorted from blood. Subset of the sample: CD45RA-negative fraction. CDR3 sequence (DNA): TGTGCCAGCAGCCTACAGAACACTGAAGCTTTCTTT. Translating it yields CASSLQNTEAFF.